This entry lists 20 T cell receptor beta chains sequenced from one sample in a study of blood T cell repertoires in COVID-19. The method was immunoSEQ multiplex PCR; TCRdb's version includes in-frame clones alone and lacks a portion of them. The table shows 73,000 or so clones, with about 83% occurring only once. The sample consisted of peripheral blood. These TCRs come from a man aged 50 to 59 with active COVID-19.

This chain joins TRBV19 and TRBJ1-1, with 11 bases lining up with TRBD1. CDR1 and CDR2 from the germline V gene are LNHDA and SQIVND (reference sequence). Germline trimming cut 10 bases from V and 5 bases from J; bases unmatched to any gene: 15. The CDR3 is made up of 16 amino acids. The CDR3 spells CATKPGTGGRWTEAFF. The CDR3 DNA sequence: TGTGCCACTAAACCCGGGACAGGGGGGAGATGGACTGAAGCTTTCTTT.

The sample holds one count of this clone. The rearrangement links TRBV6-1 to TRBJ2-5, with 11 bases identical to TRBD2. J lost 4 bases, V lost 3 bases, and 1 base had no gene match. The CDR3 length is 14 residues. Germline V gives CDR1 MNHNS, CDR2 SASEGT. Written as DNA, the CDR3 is TGTGCCAGCAGTGAGACTAGCGGGGTAGAGACCCAGTACTTC. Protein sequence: CASSETSGVETQYF.

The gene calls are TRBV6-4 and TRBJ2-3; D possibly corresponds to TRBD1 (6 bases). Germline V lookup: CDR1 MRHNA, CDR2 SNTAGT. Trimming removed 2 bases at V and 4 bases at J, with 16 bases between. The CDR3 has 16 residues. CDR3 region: CASSDLGTGNPDTQYF. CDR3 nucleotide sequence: TGTGCCAGCAGTGACCTAGGAACAGGGAACCCAGATACGCAGTATTTT.

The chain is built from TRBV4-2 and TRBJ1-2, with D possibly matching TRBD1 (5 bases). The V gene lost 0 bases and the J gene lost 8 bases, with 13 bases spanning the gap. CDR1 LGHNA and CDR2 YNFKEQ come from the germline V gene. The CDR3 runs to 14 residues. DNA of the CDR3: TGTGCCAGCAGCCAAGAGATTCGGGGGGGAGGCTACACCTTC. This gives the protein CASSQEIRGGGYTF.

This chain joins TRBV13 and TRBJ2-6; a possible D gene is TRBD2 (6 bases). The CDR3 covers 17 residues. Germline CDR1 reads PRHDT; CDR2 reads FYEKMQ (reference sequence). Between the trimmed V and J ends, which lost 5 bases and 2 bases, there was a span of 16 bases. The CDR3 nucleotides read TGTGCCAGCAGCCCCCGCCCGGGAGAGGCTGGGGCCAACGTCCTGACTTTC. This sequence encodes CASSPRPGEAGANVLTF.

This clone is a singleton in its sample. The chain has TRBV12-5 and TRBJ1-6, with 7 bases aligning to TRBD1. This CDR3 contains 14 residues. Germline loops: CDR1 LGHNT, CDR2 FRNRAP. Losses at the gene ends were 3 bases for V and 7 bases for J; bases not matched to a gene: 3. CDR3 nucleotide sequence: TGTGCTAGTGGTTTTGGACAGGTAAATTCACCCCTCCACTTT. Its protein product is CASGFGQVNSPLHF.

CDR3: CASSRPGQSYTF. The CDR3 DNA reads as TGCGCCAGCAGCCGCCCGGGACAGAGCTACACCTTC. The V call is TRBV4-1, the J call TRBJ1-2, with 7 bases fitting TRBD1. This CDR3 spans 12 amino acids. Germline V gene lookup returns CDR1 MGHRA and CDR2 YSYEKL. J lost 9 bases, V lost 4 bases, and 5 bases had no gene match.

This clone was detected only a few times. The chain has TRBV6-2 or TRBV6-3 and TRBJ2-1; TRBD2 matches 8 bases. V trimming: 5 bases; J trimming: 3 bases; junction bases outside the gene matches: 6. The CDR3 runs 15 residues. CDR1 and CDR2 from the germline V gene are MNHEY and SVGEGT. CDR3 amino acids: CASSNLAGFYNEQFF. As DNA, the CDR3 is TGTGCCAGCAGTAACCTAGCGGGCTTCTACAATGAGCAGTTCTTC.

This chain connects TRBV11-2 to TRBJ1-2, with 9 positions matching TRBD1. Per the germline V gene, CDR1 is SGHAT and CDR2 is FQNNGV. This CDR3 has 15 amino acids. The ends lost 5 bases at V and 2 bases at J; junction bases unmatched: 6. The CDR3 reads CASSRGTGRNYGYTF. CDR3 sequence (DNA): TGTGCCAGCAGCAGGGGGACAGGGAGAAACTATGGCTACACCTTC. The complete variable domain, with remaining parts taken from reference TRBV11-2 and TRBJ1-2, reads EAGVAQSPRYKIIEKRQSVAFWCNPISGHATLYWYQQILGQGPKLLIQFQNNGVVDDSQLPKDRFSAERLKGVDSTLKIQPAKLEDSAVYLCASSRGTGRNYGYTFGSGTRLTVV.

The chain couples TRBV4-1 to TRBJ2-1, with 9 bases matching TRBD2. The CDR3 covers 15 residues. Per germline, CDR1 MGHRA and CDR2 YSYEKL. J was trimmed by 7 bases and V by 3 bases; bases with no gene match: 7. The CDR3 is CASSHPSGGMNEQFF. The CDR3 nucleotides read TGCGCCAGCAGCCACCCCAGCGGGGGGATGAATGAGCAGTTCTTC.

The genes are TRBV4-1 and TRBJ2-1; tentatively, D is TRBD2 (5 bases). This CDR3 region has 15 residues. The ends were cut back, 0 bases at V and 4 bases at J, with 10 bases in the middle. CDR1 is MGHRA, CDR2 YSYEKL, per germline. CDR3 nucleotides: TGCGCCAGCAGCCAAGATCTCGGGGATTACAATGAGCAGTTCTTC. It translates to CASSQDLGDYNEQFF.

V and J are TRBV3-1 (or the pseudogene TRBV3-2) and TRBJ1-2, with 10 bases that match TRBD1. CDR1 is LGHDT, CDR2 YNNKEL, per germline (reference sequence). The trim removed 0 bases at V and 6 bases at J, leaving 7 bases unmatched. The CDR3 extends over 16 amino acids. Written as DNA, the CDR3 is TGTGCCAGCAGCCAAGATTATGGACAGGGGGTTAATGGCTACACCTTC. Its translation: CASSQDYGQGVNGYTF.

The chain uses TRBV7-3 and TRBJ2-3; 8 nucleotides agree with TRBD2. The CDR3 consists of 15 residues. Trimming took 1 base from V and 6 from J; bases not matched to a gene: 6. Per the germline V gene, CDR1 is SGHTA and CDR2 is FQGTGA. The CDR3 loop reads CASSLMSGGGDTQYF. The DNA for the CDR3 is TGTGCCAGCAGCTTAATGAGCGGGGGAGGCGATACGCAGTATTTT.

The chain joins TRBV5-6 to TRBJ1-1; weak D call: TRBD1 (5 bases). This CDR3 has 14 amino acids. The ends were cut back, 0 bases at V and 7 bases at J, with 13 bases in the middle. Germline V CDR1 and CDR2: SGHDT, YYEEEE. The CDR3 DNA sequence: TGTGCCAGCAGCTTGGTCACAGGTATTGATGAAGCTTTCTTT. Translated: CASSLVTGIDEAFF.

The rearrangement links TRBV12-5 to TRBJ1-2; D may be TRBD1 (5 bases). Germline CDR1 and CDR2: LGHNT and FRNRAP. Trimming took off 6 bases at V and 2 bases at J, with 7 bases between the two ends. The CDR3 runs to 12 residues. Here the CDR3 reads CASGSGNYGYTF. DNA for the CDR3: TGTGCTAGTGGCTCAGGGAACTATGGCTACACCTTC.

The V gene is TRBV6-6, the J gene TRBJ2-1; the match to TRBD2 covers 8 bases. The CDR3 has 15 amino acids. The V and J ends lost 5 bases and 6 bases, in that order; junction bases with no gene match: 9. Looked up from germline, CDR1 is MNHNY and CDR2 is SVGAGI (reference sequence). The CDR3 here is CASSPPGLVGNEQFF. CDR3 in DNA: TGTGCCAGCAGTCCCCCGGGACTAGTGGGCAATGAGCAGTTCTTC.

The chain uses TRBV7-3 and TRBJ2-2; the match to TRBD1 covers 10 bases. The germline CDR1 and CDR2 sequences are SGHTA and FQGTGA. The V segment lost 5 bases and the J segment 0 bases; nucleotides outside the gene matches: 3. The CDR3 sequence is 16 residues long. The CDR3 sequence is CASSRTGGSNTGELFF. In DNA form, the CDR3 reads TGTGCCAGCAGCCGGACAGGGGGTTCGAACACCGGGGAGCTGTTTTTT. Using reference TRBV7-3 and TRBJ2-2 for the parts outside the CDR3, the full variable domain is GAGVSQTPSNKVTEKGKYVELRCDPISGHTALYWYRQSLGQGPEFLIYFQGTGAADDSGLPNDRFFAVRPEGSVSTLKIQRTERGDSAVYLCASSRTGGSNTGELFFGEGSRLTVL.

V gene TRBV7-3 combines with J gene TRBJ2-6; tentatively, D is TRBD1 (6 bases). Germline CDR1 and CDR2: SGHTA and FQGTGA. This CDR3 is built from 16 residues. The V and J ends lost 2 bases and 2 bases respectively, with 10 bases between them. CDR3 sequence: CASSLQGSAGANVLTF. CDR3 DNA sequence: TGTGCCAGCAGCTTACAGGGGAGCGCTGGGGCCAACGTCCTGACTTTC.

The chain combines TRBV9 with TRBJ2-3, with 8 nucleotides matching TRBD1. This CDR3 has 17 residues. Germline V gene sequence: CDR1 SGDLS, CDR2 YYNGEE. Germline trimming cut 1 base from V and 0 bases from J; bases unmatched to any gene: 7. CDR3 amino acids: CASSVHGQGFSTDTQYF. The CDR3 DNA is TGTGCCAGCAGCGTACATGGACAGGGTTTTAGCACAGATACGCAGTATTTT.

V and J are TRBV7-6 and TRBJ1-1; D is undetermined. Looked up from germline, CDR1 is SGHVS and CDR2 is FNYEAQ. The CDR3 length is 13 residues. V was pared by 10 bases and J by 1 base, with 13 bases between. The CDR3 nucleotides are TGTGCCACCTCAGGTGTTCCGAACACTGAAGCTTTCTTT. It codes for CATSGVPNTEAFF.